These 19 T cell receptor beta chains were all obtained from the same sample, sequenced in a study of blood T cell repertoires in COVID-19. Generated by immunoSEQ multiplex PCR, the TCRdb table keeps only in-frame clones and is missing some. The data show approximately 320,000 clones, around 90% seen once. The specimen was PBMCs or T cells enriched from blood (not recorded which). The source is a young woman who had recovered from COVID-19.

The chain recombines TRBV27 with TRBJ1-2; D is ambiguous. V was clipped by 1 base and J by 3 bases, with 9 bases between them. This CDR3 comprises 14 residues. Germline V gives CDR1 MNHEY, CDR2 SMNVEV (reference sequence). The CDR3 loop is CASSLLGGHYGYTF. The CDR3 nucleotides read TGTGCCAGCAGTTTATTAGGCGGTCACTATGGCTACACCTTC.

The chain employs TRBV12-3 or TRBV12-4 and TRBJ2-7; D perhaps matches TRBD1 (5 bases). This CDR3 is 12 amino acids long. The V end was cut by 2 bases, the J end by 3 bases, with 5 bases between. In DNA form, the CDR3 reads TGTGCCAGCAGTTTACAGGGCTACGAGCAGTACTTC. This codes for CASSLQGYEQYF.

The rearrangement links TRBV3-1 (or the pseudogene TRBV3-2) to TRBJ2-5; TRBD1 matches at 8 bases. Germline CDR1 and CDR2: LGHDT and YNNKEL (reference sequence). V lost 3 bases, J lost 4 bases, and 7 bases stayed unmatched. This CDR3 has 15 amino acids. The CDR3 nucleotides read TGTGCCAGCAGCCACAAGACAGGGGTAGGAGAGACCCAGTACTTC. This translates into CASSHKTGVGETQYF.

The CDR3 sequence is CARESSGNTIYF. CDR3 DNA: TGCGCCAGAGAGTCCTCTGGAAACACCATATATTTT. The rearrangement uses TRBV5-1 and TRBJ1-3; D is unclear. From germline, CDR1 is SGHRS and CDR2 YFSETQ. The CDR3 runs to 12 residues. V was clipped by 8 bases and J by 0 bases, with 6 bases between them.

The chain joins TRBV12-3 or TRBV12-4 to TRBJ1-2, with 10 bases aligning to TRBD1. With 5 bases clipped from V and 7 bases from J, the junction kept 4 bases outside the gene matches. This CDR3 spans 13 amino acids. CDR3 amino acids: CASSIRQGAGYTF. The CDR3 DNA sequence: TGTGCCAGCAGTATCCGACAGGGGGCTGGCTACACCTTC.

This rearrangement joins TRBV4-2 to TRBJ1-1; 9 bases agree with TRBD1. CDR1 and CDR2 from the germline V gene are LGHNA and YNFKEQ. The CDR3 extends over 15 amino acids. The V segment lost 3 bases and the J segment 0 bases; nucleotides outside the gene matches: 2. CDR3 amino acids: CASSHGQGMNTEAFF. The CDR3 region has the DNA TGTGCCAGCAGCCATGGACAGGGGATGAACACTGAAGCTTTCTTT.

The V call is TRBV9, the J call TRBJ1-3, with D possibly being TRBD1 (6 bases). The CDR3 is made up of 17 amino acids. With 3 bases removed from V and 0 bases from J, the gap between germline ends came to 16 bases. Looked up from germline, CDR1 is SGDLS and CDR2 is YYNGEE. This CDR3 is CASSAGQGRASGNTIYF. In DNA form, the CDR3 reads TGTGCCAGCAGCGCCGGCCAGGGGAGAGCCTCTGGAAACACCATATATTTT.

As to this clone: One junction end disagrees with the germline gene, perhaps due to a read error. The chain employs TRBV28 and TRBJ2-7; TRBD2 aligns across 8 bases. Germline assignment: CDR1 MDHEN and CDR2 SYDVKM. This CDR3 comprises 12 residues. DNA for the CDR3: TGTGCCAGTGCTAGCGGGTACTACGGGCAGTACTTC. This encodes CASASGYYGQYF.

V usage is TRBV9 and J usage is TRBJ2-3; 8 nucleotides match TRBD1. This CDR3 comprises 15 residues. CDR1 is SGDLS, CDR2 YYNGEE, per germline. V lost 4 bases and J lost 0; bases outside the gene matches: 4. CDR3 region: CASSQRTGSTDTQYF. The CDR3 DNA reads as TGTGCCAGCAGCCAAAGGACAGGGAGCACAGATACGCAGTATTTT.

V and J are TRBV7-2 and TRBJ2-2, with 7 bases identical to TRBD1. V trimming: 4 bases; J trimming: 6 bases; junction bases outside the gene matches: 5. The CDR3 sequence is 14 residues long. Germline-derived CDR1 and CDR2 are SGHTA and FQGNSA. This CDR3 is CASSSTGVAGELFF. The CDR3 coding sequence is TGTGCCAGCAGCTCAACAGGGGTGGCCGGGGAGCTGTTTTTT.

V and J are TRBV5-4 and TRBJ1-1, with D tentatively TRBD1 (5 bases). The CDR3 contains 15 residues. Trimming took off 2 bases at V and 1 base at J, with 12 bases between the two ends. The germline gives CDR1 SGHNT, CDR2 YYREEE (reference sequence). CDR3 sequence: CASSFFDSWNTEAFF. The DNA of the CDR3 is TGTGCCAGCAGCTTTTTCGACAGTTGGAACACTGAAGCTTTCTTT.

The chain employs TRBV12-3 or TRBV12-4 and TRBJ1-2, with D possibly TRBD1 on 5 matching bases. This CDR3 is 13 amino acids long. V lost 3 bases, J lost 5 bases, and 10 bases lay in between. CDR3 bases: TGTGCCAGCAGTTTCGTACAGGATTATGGCTACACCTTC. This translates into CASSFVQDYGYTF.

This chain joins TRBV5-4 and TRBJ1-5; D unresolved. There are 15 residues in the CDR3. CDR1 and CDR2 from the germline V gene are SGHNT and YYREEE (reference sequence). The V end lost 4 bases, the J end lost 6 bases, and 17 bases lay between the germline ends. Here the CDR3 DNA reads TGTGCCAGCAGCCGGGGTGGGGAGGGAGTTCAGCCCCAGCATTTT. This sequence encodes CASSRGGEGVQPQHF.

The V gene is TRBV25-1, the J gene TRBJ2-5; 10 nucleotides line up with TRBD2. CDR1 and CDR2 from the germline V gene are MGHDK and SYGVNS. The trim removed 6 bases at V and 2 bases at J, leaving 6 bases unmatched. CDR3 length: 15 residues. CDR3 sequence reads: CASRIAGGPQETQYF. The CDR3 DNA follows: TGTGCCAGCAGAATAGCGGGGGGACCTCAAGAGACCCAGTACTTC.

The chain is built from TRBV29-1 and TRBJ1-2, with TRBD1 identical over 8 bases. The CDR3 loop spans 14 amino acids. The trim removed 3 bases at V and 5 bases at J, leaving 8 bases unmatched. Germline lookup yields CDR1 SQVTM and CDR2 ANQGSEA. The CDR3 DNA follows: TGCAGCGTTGACAGGGGGCGCGGGCAATATGGCTACACCTTC. This codes for CSVDRGRGQYGYTF.

The J gene is TRBJ2-7, the V gene TRBV5-1, with D perhaps matching TRBD2 (6 bases). CDR1 is SGHRS, CDR2 YFSETQ, per germline. V shed 0 bases and J shed 2 bases, with 9 bases lying between them. The CDR3 is made up of 14 amino acids. The CDR3 loop is CASSLDGGTYEQYF. CDR3 coding DNA: TGCGCCAGCAGCTTGGATGGAGGGACCTACGAGCAGTACTTC.

This clone has a single count. The rearrangement uses TRBV12-3 or TRBV12-4 and TRBJ2-3; D not certain. CDR3 length: 12 amino acids. V was cut by 5 bases and J by 8 bases, with 11 bases left in between. This CDR3 reads CASSEPVATQYF. The CDR3 nucleotides are TGTGCCAGCAGTGAACCAGTTGCTACGCAGTATTTT.

CDR3 DNA sequence: TGCGCCAGCAGCCAAGACCAGGGAATGGCTGGAAACACCATATATTTT. It translates to CASSQDQGMAGNTIYF. V and J are TRBV4-3 and TRBJ1-3, with D perhaps matching TRBD1 (5 bases). The germline V gene encodes CDR1 LGHNA and CDR2 YSLEER. This CDR3 contains 16 residues. Trimming pared 0 bases from V and 2 bases from J, leaving 11 bases between.

CDR3 sequence (DNA): TGTGCCAGCAGCTCGGGGTGGACAGTTAATAATTCACCCCTCCACTTT. Residues: CASSSGWTVNNSPLHF. J is TRBJ1-6 and V is TRBV5-6, with D tentatively TRBD1 (6 bases). CDR3 length equals 16 residues. Germline V gene data show CDR1 as SGHDT and CDR2 as YYEEEE. V was clipped by 3 bases and J by 5 bases, with 15 bases between them.